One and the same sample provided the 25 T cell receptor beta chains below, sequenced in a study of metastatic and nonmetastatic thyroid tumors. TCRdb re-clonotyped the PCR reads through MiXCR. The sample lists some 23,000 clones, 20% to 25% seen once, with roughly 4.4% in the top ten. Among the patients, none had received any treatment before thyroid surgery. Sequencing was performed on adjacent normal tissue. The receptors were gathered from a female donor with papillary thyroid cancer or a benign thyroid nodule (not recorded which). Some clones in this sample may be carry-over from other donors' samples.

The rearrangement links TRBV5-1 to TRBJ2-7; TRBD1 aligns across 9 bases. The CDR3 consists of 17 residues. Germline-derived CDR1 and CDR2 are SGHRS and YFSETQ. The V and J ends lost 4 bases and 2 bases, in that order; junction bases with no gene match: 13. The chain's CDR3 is CASSPTGTGCLPYEQYF. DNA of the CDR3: TGCGCCAGCAGCCCTACCGGGACAGGGTGCCTCCCCTACGAGCAGTACTTC.

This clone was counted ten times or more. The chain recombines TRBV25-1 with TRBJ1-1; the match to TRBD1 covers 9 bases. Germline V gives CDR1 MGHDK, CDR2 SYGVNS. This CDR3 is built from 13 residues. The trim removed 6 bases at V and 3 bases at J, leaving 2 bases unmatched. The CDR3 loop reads CASRWTGDTEAFF. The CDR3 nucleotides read TGTGCCAGCAGATGGACAGGGGACACTGAAGCTTTCTTT.

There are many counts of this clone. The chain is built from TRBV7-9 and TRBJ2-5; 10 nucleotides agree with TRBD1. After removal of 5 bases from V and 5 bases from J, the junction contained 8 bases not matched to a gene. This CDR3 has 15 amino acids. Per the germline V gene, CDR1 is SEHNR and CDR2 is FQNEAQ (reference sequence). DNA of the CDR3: TGTGCCAGCAGCCTGACGGGACAGGGGTACGAGACCCAGTACTTC. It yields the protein CASSLTGQGYETQYF.

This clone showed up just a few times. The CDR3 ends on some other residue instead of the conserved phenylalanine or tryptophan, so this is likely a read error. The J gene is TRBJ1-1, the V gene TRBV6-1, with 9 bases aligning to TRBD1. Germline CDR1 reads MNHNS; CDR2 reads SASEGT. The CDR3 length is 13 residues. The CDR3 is CARSERNRGQAFS. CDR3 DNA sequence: TGTGCCAGGAGTGAAAGAAACAGGGGGCAAGCTTTCTCT.

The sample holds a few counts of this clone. The CDR3 region has the DNA TGTGCCATCAACCCCCAGGGCAGGAGGGACGGGGAGCTGTTTTTT. This encodes CAINPQGRRDGELFF. This chain links TRBV6-1 with TRBJ2-2, with D tentatively TRBD2 (6 bases). This CDR3 spans 15 amino acids. In germline, CDR1 is MNHNS, CDR2 SASEGT. V lost 10 bases and J lost 7, with 22 bases in between.

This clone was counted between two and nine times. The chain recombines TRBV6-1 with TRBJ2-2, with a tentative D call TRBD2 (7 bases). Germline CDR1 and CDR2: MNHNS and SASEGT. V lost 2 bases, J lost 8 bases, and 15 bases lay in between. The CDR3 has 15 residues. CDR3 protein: CASSESPGGRGELFF. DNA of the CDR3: TGTGCCAGCAGTGAATCCCCGGGGGGCCGGGGGGAGCTGTTTTTT.

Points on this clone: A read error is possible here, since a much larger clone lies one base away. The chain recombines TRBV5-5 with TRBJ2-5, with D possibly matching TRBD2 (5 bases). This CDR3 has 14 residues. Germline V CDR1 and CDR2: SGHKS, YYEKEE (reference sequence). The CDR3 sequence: CASSLMSGQETKYF. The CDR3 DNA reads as TGTGCCAGCAGCTTGATGAGCGGCCAAGAGACCAAGTACTTC.

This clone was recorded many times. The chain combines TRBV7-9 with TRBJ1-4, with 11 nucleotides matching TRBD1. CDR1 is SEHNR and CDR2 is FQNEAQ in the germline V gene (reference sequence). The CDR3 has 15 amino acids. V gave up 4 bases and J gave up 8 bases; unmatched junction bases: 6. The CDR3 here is CASSSEGQGGEKLFF. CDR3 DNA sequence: TGTGCCAGCAGCTCGGAGGGACAGGGGGGAGAAAAACTGTTTTTT.

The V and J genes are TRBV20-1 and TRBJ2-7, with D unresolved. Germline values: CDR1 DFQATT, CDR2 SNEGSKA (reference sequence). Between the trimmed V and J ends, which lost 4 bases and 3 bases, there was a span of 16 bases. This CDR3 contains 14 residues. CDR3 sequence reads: CSAIHRCASYEQYF. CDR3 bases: TGCAGTGCTATCCATAGGTGCGCAAGCTACGAGCAGTACTTC.

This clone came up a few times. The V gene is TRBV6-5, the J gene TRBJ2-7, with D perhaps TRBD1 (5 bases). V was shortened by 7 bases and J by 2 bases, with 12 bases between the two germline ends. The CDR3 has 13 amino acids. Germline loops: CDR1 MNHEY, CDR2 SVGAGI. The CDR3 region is CASITGRAYEQYF. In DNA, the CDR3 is TGTGCCAGCATTACAGGCAGAGCCTACGAGCAGTACTTC.

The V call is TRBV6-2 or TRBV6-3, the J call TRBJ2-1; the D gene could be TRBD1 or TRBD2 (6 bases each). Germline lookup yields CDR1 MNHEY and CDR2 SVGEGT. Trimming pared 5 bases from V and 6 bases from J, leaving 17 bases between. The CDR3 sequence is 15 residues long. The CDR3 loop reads CASSPLRGDTNEQFF. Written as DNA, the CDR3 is TGTGCCAGCAGTCCTCTTAGGGGGGACACCAATGAGCAGTTCTTC.

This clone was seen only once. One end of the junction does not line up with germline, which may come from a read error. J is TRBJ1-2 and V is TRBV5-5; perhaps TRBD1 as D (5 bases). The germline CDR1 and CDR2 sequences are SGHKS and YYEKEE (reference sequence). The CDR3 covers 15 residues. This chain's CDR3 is CAGSLFLGQSYGYTF. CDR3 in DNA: TGTGCCGGCAGCTTGTTCCTTGGACAATCCTATGGCTACACCTTC.

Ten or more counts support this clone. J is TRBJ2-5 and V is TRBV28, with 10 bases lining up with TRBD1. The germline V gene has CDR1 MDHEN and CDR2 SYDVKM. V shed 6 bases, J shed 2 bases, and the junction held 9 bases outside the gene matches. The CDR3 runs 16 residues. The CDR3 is CASRETGGIPQETQYF. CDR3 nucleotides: TGTGCCAGCAGAGAGACAGGGGGCATCCCTCAAGAGACCCAGTACTTC.

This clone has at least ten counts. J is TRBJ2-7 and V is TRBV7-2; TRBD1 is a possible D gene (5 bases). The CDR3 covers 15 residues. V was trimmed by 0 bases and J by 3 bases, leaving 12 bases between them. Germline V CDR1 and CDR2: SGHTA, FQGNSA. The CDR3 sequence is CASSLALGPYYEQYF. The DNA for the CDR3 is TGTGCCAGCAGCTTAGCTCTGGGGCCGTACTACGAGCAGTACTTC.

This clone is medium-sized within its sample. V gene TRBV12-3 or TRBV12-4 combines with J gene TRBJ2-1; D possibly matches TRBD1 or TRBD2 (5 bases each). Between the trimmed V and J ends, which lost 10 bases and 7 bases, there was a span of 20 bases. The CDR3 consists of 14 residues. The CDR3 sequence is CATSRGPGGNEQFF. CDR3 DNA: TGTGCCACCAGCCGAGGCCCTGGGGGTAATGAGCAGTTCTTC.

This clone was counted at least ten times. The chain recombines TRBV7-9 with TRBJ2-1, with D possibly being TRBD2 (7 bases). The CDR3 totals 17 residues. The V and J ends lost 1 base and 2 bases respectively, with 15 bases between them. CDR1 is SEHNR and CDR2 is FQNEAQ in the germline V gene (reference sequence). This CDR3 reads CASSLGSRGRPYNEQFF. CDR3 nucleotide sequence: TGTGCCAGCAGCTTAGGGTCGCGGGGGCGGCCCTACAATGAGCAGTTCTTC.

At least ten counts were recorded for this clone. The CDR3 nucleotides read TGTGCCAGCAGCTTGGGGCCGGAGCGCTACGAGCAGTACTTC. The encoded protein is CASSLGPERYEQYF. The chain combines TRBV5-4 with TRBJ2-7; D unclear. Germline-derived CDR1 and CDR2 are SGHNT and YYREEE (reference sequence). The ends were cut back, 0 bases at V and 3 bases at J, with 10 bases in the middle. The CDR3 length is 14 residues.

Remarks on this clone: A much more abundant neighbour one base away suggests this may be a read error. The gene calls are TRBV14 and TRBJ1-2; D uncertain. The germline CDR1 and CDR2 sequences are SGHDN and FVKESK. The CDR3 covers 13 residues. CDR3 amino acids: CETPTPLNYGYTF. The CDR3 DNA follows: TGTGAGACACCTACCCCCCTTAACTATGGCTACACCTTC.

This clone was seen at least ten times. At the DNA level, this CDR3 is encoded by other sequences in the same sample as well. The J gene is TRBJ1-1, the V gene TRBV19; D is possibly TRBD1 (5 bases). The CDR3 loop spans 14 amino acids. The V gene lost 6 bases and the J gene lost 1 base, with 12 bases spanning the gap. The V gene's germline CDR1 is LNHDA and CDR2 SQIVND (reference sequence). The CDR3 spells CASRQGDTNTEAFF. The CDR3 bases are TGTGCCAGTAGACAAGGGGATACGAACACTGAAGCTTTCTTT.

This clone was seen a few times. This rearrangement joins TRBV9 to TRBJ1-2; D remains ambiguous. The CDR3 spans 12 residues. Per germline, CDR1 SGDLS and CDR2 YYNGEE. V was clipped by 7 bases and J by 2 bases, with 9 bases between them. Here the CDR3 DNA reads TGTGCCAGCTCGACGGACAACTATGGCTACACCTTC. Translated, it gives CASSTDNYGYTF.

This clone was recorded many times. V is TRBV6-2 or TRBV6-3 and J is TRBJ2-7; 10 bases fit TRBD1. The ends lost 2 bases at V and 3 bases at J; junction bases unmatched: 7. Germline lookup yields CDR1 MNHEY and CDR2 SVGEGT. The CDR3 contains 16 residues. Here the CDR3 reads CASSYAVRTGGYEQYF. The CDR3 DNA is TGTGCCAGCAGTTACGCGGTCCGGACAGGGGGCTACGAGCAGTACTTC.

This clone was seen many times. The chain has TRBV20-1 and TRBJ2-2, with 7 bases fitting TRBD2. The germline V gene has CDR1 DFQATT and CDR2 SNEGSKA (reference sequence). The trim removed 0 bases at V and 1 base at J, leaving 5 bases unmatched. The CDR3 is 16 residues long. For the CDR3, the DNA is TGCAGTGCTAGAGAAGCGGGAAGACAGAACACCGGGGAGCTGTTTTTT. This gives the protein CSAREAGRQNTGELFF.

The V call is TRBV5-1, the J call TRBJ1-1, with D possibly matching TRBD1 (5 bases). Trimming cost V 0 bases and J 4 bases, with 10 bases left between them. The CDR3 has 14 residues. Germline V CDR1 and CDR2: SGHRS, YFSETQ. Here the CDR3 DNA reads TGCGCCAGCAGCTTGGACTACGGGGGCACTGAAGCTTTCTTT. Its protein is CASSLDYGGTEAFF.

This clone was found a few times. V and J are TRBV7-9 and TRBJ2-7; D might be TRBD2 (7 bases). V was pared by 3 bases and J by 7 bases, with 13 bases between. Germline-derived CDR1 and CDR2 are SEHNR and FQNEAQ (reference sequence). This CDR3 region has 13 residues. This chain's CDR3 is CASSFRGAGEQYF. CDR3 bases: TGTGCCAGCAGCTTTCGGGGGGCGGGTGAGCAGTACTTC.

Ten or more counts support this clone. The CDR3 reads CASSYGGGAAQETQYF. Here the CDR3 DNA reads TGTGCCAGCAGTTACGGGGGTGGGGCCGCCCAAGAGACCCAGTACTTC. The chain has TRBV6-2 or TRBV6-3 and TRBJ2-5; tentatively, D is TRBD1 or TRBD2 (5 bases each). Germline V lookup: CDR1 MNHEY, CDR2 SVGEGT. The ends were cut back, 2 bases at V and 1 base at J, with 14 bases in the middle. The CDR3 is 16 residues long.